This record covers a single T cell receptor beta chain. Its antigen is not identified. The CDR3 extends over 14 amino acids. Trimming cost V 3 bases and J 6 bases; bases outside gene matches: 8. The V gene's germline CDR1 is SNHLY and CDR2 FYNNEI. This specimen belongs to a study of post-analysis software for immune sequencing data. At the level of the study: The study covered relapsing-remitting, secondary progressive and progressive-relapsing courses of multiple sclerosis.

Each TCR beta cDNA library carried unique molecular identifiers. There were about 0.85 to 10 million T cells, and 510,000 or so cDNA molecules came from them. TCRdb processed the PCR reads anew with MiXCR; each CDR3 protein has one entry. In the table there are 650,000 to 850,000 distinct CDR3 sequences, 40% to 55% of which are singletons. General study findings and limits: TRBV5-6, TRBV5-1 and TRBV20-1 were among a handful of TRBV segments more frequent in patients than controls. When the samples were clustered directly with F measure, those that had been prepared in the same batch showed strong co-clustering. Multiple sclerosis patients had significantly lower normalized Chao1 diversity than controls.

The chain combines TRBV2 with TRBJ2-7; 7 bases are a match to TRBD1. Sequencing used blood. The sequence was collected from a girl between 10 and 17 years old with multiple sclerosis. As DNA, the CDR3 is TGTGCCAGCAGTGAGGACAGGCGTCGATCCGAGCAGTACTTC. The encoded protein is CASSEDRRRSEQYF.